Detailed here is one T cell receptor (beta chain). Its antigen remains undetermined. At one end the junction does not follow the germline gene, possibly because of a read error. All of the isolated RNA was reverse transcribed with the High Capacity cDNA Reverse Transcription Kit, so expressed TCRB transcripts were sequenced. Naive, central memory and regulatory T cell samples underwent deep immunoSEQ sequencing, averaging about 3.5 million total reads per sample. Sorted cells were lysed in RLT buffer, and RNA was extracted using DNase-treated RNeasy Micro or Mini kits according to cell number. To prevent cross-contamination, each cell subset was processed individually, whereas patient and healthy donor samples were processed jointly. Using the immunoSEQ multiplex PCR, TCRB sequences were amplified from cDNA into 87-bp fragments spanning the CDR3 region. Amplicons were sequenced on the Illumina HiSeq platform. For the original study's pipeline: Synthetic template baselines were used to correct PCR bias computationally, reads within Hamming distance 2 were collapsed, and singletons that could not be merged were discarded. By aligning reads against IMGT, V, D and J genes, CDR3 length, and insertions or deletions at six rearrangement sites were assigned. Clonotype counts were normalized to sorted cell number within each subset before computing true diversity and Gini coefficients with the tcR R package. The overlap coefficient, calculated on TCRB nucleotide sequences, was used to measure repertoire sharing. As a proxy for the pre-selection repertoire, out-of-frame TCRB sequences from naive cells were analyzed. As stored in TCRdb, this immuneACCESS dataset retains in-frame rearrangements with V and J assigned. A fraction of the clones does not appear; measured against another copy, unresolved V genes explain less than half of the discrepancy, and the remainder lacks a known reason. V and J calls and clone size follow that table, whereas D and trimming were derived from the DNA. The sample includes 350,000 to 400,000 clones, with roughly 16% observed a single time. Under 0.02% of the sample is in the top ten clones.

A single peripheral blood draw of around 100 mL on average was collected from each donor into heparinised tubes. A BD FACSAria II was used to sort naive, central memory, regulatory and stem cell-like memory CD4+ T cells with a panel that included CD45RO, CCR7, CD25, CD127, CD95 and CD27. Every sorted population had a purity above 95%. PBMCs were isolated immediately by Lymphoprep density gradient centrifugation and stained directly without culture. So that batch effects would be minimized, each experiment stained and sorted samples in pairs, pairing one healthy donor with one patient. Spanning cysteine to phenylalanine, the CDR3 consists of 15 amino acids. The entry retains the CDR3 DNA only, 45 bases that are in frame from base 1. CDR1 and CDR2 were assigned from the germline V gene as SGHVS and FQNEAQ. This entry comes from a study of beta chain features in type 1 diabetes (dated by TCRdb to between 2018 and 2020). In terms of the full investigation: Mean age, gender distribution, total cell number and subset yield did not differ between patients and healthy donors. Across all samples, approximately 98,000,000 sorted cells were examined, and cell number per subset correlated strongly with RNA yield. In the study, recently diagnosed type 1 diabetes patients and matched healthy donors were compared on the TCRB repertoires of their sorted circulating CD4+ T cell subsets. Regulatory and stem cell-like memory subsets were obtained from only 8 patients and roughly 8 healthy donors, while naive and central memory subsets were obtained from all 30 or so donors. What the research found in general, with its limitations: Because small numbers of individuals were included in the HLA sub-analyses, any influence of HLA type on TCRB rearrangement was left unresolved. At VDJ recombination sites, type 1 diabetes patients had fewer insertions and more deleted nucleotides, which implies abnormalities in thymic rearrangement. In all four CD4+ subsets, TCRB CDR3 length was moderately but significantly shorter in type 1 diabetes patients. Naive, central memory and regulatory TCRB repertoires appeared to be more similar among patients than among healthy donors. Because cDNA was sequenced instead of genomic DNA, highly expressing activated cells could be over-represented, though the groups showed no difference in activation or CD3 levels. PCR may preferentially amplify shorter templates, but because patient and control samples were amplified and corrected together, any resulting skew would affect both groups equally.

The rearrangement joined TRBV7-8 to TRBJ2-1, with a tentative D gene TRBD2 over 6 matching bases. The sequencing input was naive CD4+ T cells from blood. What this sample's cell subset or site label stands for: true naive CD4+ T cells. The TCR was taken from a woman aged 18-29 years in good health. The DNA sequence is as follows: TGTGCCAGCAGCCTAGCGTATAGCTCCTACAATGAGCAGTTCTTC. This gives the protein CASSLAYSSYNEQFF. Outside the CDR3, residues come from the reference TRBV7-8 and TRBJ2-1 proteins, so the full variable domain is: GAGVSQSPRYKVAKRGQDVALRCDPISGHVSLFWYQQALGQGPEFLTYFQNEAQLDKSGLPSDRFFAERPEGSVSTLKIQRTQQEDSAVYLCASSLAYSSYNEQFFGPGTRLTVL.